Following are 10 T cell receptor beta chains from one sample sequenced in a study of blood T cell repertoires in COVID-19. Assay: immunoSEQ multiplex PCR; the TCRdb copy retains only in-frame clones and omits some. The table lists over 200,000 clones, over 80% of them singletons. The specimen sequenced was peripheral blood. The receptor set was obtained from a man between 40 and 49 years old with acute or convalescent COVID-19.

V gene TRBV6-5 combines with J gene TRBJ1-1; 8 positions match TRBD1. This CDR3 has 14 residues. Germline V gene lookup returns CDR1 MNHEY and CDR2 SVGAGI. V dropped 6 bases and J dropped 3; count of bases not matched to a gene: 6. The CDR3 bases are TGTGCCAGCAGGACAGGGGTGACGTACACTGAAGCTTTCTTT. Residues: CASRTGVTYTEAFF.

This clone has more than one count but fewer than ten. The chain employs TRBV19 and TRBJ2-3; 9 bases line up with TRBD2. Germline loops: CDR1 LNHDA, CDR2 SQIVND (reference sequence). The V and J ends lost 6 bases and 0 bases, in that order; junction bases with no gene match: 13. The CDR3 spans 18 residues. The chain's CDR3 is CASSYGLARSYSTDTQYF. The CDR3 DNA reads TGTGCCAGTAGCTATGGACTAGCGCGATCATATAGCACAGATACGCAGTATTTT.

This clone is a singleton in its sample. The gene calls are TRBV5-8 and TRBJ1-2; weak D call: TRBD1 (6 bases). Germline V lookup: CDR1 SGHTS, CDR2 YDEGEE. CDR3 length equals 14 residues. Trimming pared 1 base from V and 4 bases from J, leaving 11 bases between. The chain's CDR3 is CASSLIGRGYGYTF. The CDR3 nucleotides read TGTGCCAGCAGCTTGATTGGCAGGGGCTATGGCTACACCTTC.

This clone was counted a few times. The chain links TRBV5-1 to TRBJ1-1, with D maybe TRBD1 (6 bases). V lost 2 bases to trimming and J lost 3 bases, with 14 bases between them. The CDR3 runs 15 residues. Germline V gene lookup returns CDR1 SGHRS and CDR2 YFSETQ. CDR3 region: CASSLRTDRDTEAFF. The CDR3 bases are TGCGCCAGCAGCTTAAGGACAGATAGGGACACTGAAGCTTTCTTT.

The chain has TRBV12-5 and TRBJ1-2; tentatively, D is TRBD1 (6 bases). Trimming pared 2 bases from V and 4 bases from J, leaving 11 bases between. Per germline, CDR1 LGHNT and CDR2 FRNRAP. This CDR3 comprises 14 residues. CDR3 DNA sequence: TGTGCTAGTGGTTTGAGGACAGACTTCTATGGCTACACCTTC. Encoded protein: CASGLRTDFYGYTF.

The chain combines TRBV19 with TRBJ1-1; tentative D call: TRBD1 (5 bases). Trimming shortened V by 3 bases and J by 1 base, and 15 bases separated the two germline ends. Germline CDR1 reads LNHDA; CDR2 reads SQIVND (reference sequence). This CDR3 comprises 16 residues. CDR3 coding DNA: TGTGCCAGTAGTATTGGGACTTCCTATCGGAACACTGAAGCTTTCTTT. It translates to CASSIGTSYRNTEAFF.

This clone was detected only a few times. The DNA for the CDR3 is TGTGCCAGCAGCTTGGCAGGACAGGGGGCGGATACGCAGTATTTT. This translates into CASSLAGQGADTQYF. The rearrangement uses TRBV5-5 and TRBJ2-3; 11 bases are a match to TRBD1. Germline V gives CDR1 SGHKS, CDR2 YYEKEE (reference sequence). Germline trimming cut 0 bases from V and 6 bases from J; bases unmatched to any gene: 3. CDR3 size: 15 residues.

This clone was found a few times. This chain connects TRBV11-3 to TRBJ2-2; 13 nucleotides align to TRBD2. V trimming: 5 bases; J trimming: 0 bases; junction bases outside the gene matches: 6. The germline V gene has CDR1 SGHNT and CDR2 YENEEA. This CDR3 region has 18 residues. CDR3 protein: CASSLGLAGDSNTGELFF. Written as DNA, the CDR3 is TGTGCCAGCAGCCTCGGACTAGCGGGAGATTCGAACACCGGGGAGCTGTTTTTT.

This chain uses TRBV5-4 with TRBJ1-2, with D unresolved. Trimming removed 0 bases at V and 1 base at J, with 10 bases between. The germline V gene has CDR1 SGHNT and CDR2 YYREEE (reference sequence). This CDR3 is built from 15 residues. CDR3 region: CASSLDRRDNYGYTF. DNA for the CDR3: TGTGCCAGCAGCTTGGATCGGCGGGATAACTATGGCTACACCTTC.

The rearrangement joins TRBV6-5 to TRBJ1-5; no clear D. Trimming stripped 6 bases from V and 4 bases from J, with 13 bases between. Germline lookup yields CDR1 MNHEY and CDR2 SVGAGI. This CDR3 is built from 14 residues. CDR3 amino acids: CASSAGSPNQPQHF. The CDR3 coding sequence is TGTGCCAGCAGCGCGGGATCCCCTAATCAGCCCCAGCATTTT.